A single sample gave rise to the 13 T cell receptor beta chains below, sequenced in a study of blood T cells in healthy people across ages (dated by TCRdb to between 2014 and 2017). Libraries were prepared through 5' RACE. Sequencing relied on an Illumina HiSeq 2500. The second PCR ran for about 6 to 11 cycles and used a J-beta primer mix along with a sample-barcoded 5' primer. In TCRdb, the public reads were trimmed at Q25 with fastp and aligned with MiXCR, with productive beta chains retained. A single entry per CDR3 protein holds the most common genes and DNA from its merged rows. The sample profile shows approximately 850,000 distinct CDR3 sequences; more than 40% of them were found once. The leading ten clones occupy roughly a fifth of the sample. The sequenced sample was blood. Every receptor here comes from a man aged 55 to 69 in good health.

The chain couples TRBV5-6 to TRBJ2-1; D is ambiguous. CDR1 and CDR2 (germline): SGHDT, YYEEEE. V lost 2 bases, J lost 0 bases, and 9 bases lay in between. The CDR3 runs 15 residues. CDR3 DNA: TGTGCCAGCAGCTTCGGCCCGATCTCCTACAATGAGCAGTTCTTC. Protein sequence: CASSFGPISYNEQFF.

The rearrangement uses TRBV7-2 and TRBJ1-2; TRBD1 matches at 8 bases. This CDR3 is built from 13 residues. Trimming removed 1 base from V and 8 bases from J; junction bases left unmatched: 3. Germline assignment: CDR1 SGHTA and CDR2 FQGNSA. For the CDR3, the DNA is TGTGCCAGCAGCTTAGACAGGACAGGGGGCTACACCTTC. As protein: CASSLDRTGGYTF.

The rearrangement joins TRBV12-3 or TRBV12-4 to TRBJ1-5; unclear D gene. This CDR3 contains 13 residues. Trimming took 3 bases from V and 5 from J, leaving 8 bases between them. The CDR3 nucleotides read TGTGCCAGCAGTTTTTTTCGGGATCAGCCCCAGCATTTT. Its protein product is CASSFFRDQPQHF.

This clonotype was seen a handful of times. The chain couples TRBV4-3 to TRBJ1-4; TRBD1 matches 8 bases. CDR3 size: 15 residues. Germline V gene lookup returns CDR1 LGHNA and CDR2 YSLEER. The trim removed 3 bases at V and 8 bases at J, leaving 8 bases unmatched. This chain's CDR3 is CASSHLDRVDEKLFF. DNA of the CDR3: TGCGCCAGCAGCCATCTGGACAGGGTCGACGAAAAACTGTTTTTT.

The chain joins TRBV11-2 to TRBJ2-1; possibly TRBD2 for D (6 bases). The germline V gene has CDR1 SGHAT and CDR2 FQNNGV. The V end was cut by 5 bases, the J end by 0 bases, with 11 bases between. The CDR3 runs 15 residues. The CDR3 loop reads CASSGTPSSYNEQFF. The CDR3 coding sequence is TGTGCCAGCAGCGGGACTCCGAGCTCCTACAATGAGCAGTTCTTC.

This clonotype occurred many times. This chain uses TRBV5-1 with TRBJ1-2; 7 bases are a match to TRBD1. The V and J ends lost 4 bases and 0 bases, in that order; junction bases with no gene match: 6. This CDR3 is built from 15 residues. Per germline, CDR1 SGHRS and CDR2 YFSETQ. In nucleotides, the CDR3 is TGCGCCAGCAGCGACCGGGACAGAGCTAACTATGGCTACACCTTC. Translating it yields CASSDRDRANYGYTF.

The chain couples TRBV20-1 to TRBJ2-1; 8 bases are a match to TRBD1. Germline values: CDR1 DFQATT, CDR2 SNEGSKA (reference sequence). The trim removed 4 bases at V and 5 bases at J, leaving 1 base unmatched. The CDR3 is made up of 12 amino acids. CDR3 residues: CSATDRDNEQFF. The CDR3 DNA is TGCAGTGCTACGGACAGGGACAATGAGCAGTTCTTC.

This chain joins TRBV6-2 or TRBV6-3 and TRBJ2-5; D possibly uses TRBD1 or TRBD2 (5 bases each). This CDR3 comprises 13 residues. Germline V gives CDR1 MNHEY, CDR2 SVGEGT. Trimming took off 5 bases at V and 11 bases at J, with 18 bases between the two ends. CDR3 coding DNA: TGTGCCAGCAGTGGGACCGCATGGAATGAGCAGTACTTC. The encoded protein is CASSGTAWNEQYF.

This clonotype was observed a handful of times. V is TRBV4-3 and J is TRBJ2-5; no reliable D call. The CDR3 sequence is 17 residues long. Germline V gene lookup returns CDR1 LGHNA and CDR2 YSLEER. The V gene lost 7 bases and the J gene lost 0 bases, with 21 bases spanning the gap. The CDR3: CASTPKTCGQYQETQYF. The CDR3, as DNA: TGCGCCAGCACCCCGAAAACTTGTGGGCAGTACCAAGAGACCCAGTACTTC.

This sequence joins TRBV18 and TRBJ2-3; D might be TRBD1 (6 bases). V gave up 4 bases and J gave up 2 bases, with 7 bases separating them. The germline gives CDR1 KGHSH, CDR2 LQKENI. The CDR3 has 13 residues. CDR3 residues: CASSQGDTDTQYF. The DNA of the CDR3 is TGTGCCAGCTCACAGGGGGACACAGATACGCAGTATTTT.

The table lists this clonotype with a count of one. J is TRBJ2-5 and V is TRBV30; TRBD1 might be the D (5 bases). Germline assignment: CDR1 GTSNPN and CDR2 SVGIG (reference sequence). V dropped 2 bases and J dropped 2 bases, with 15 bases sitting between them. The CDR3 sequence is 15 residues long. Written as DNA, the CDR3 is TGTGCCTGGAGTATAGTGGGAAGGGGTCAAGAGACCCAGTACTTC. This translates into CAWSIVGRGQETQYF.

In its sample, this clonotype was seen a few times. The rearrangement links TRBV6-2 or TRBV6-3 to TRBJ1-5; D is possibly TRBD1 (6 bases). V lost 1 base and J lost 6, with 16 bases in between. The CDR3 has 16 amino acids. CDR1 is MNHEY, CDR2 SVGEGT, per germline. CDR3 nucleotide sequence: TGTGCCAGCAGTTACTATGGCAGGGGTTCTGGTCAGCCCCAGCATTTT. This translates into CASSYYGRGSGQPQHF.

This clonotype was seen ten or more times. The chain combines TRBV11-2 with TRBJ1-2; possible D gene TRBD1, 5 bases. Trimming removed 5 bases at V and 5 bases at J, with 15 bases between. Looked up from germline, CDR1 is SGHAT and CDR2 is FQNNGV. CDR3 length: 14 residues. CDR3 nucleotide sequence: TGTGCCAGCAGCCCAGGACAAGGAAAGTATGGCTACACCTTC. Protein product: CASSPGQGKYGYTF.